This T cell receptor (beta chain) is from a study of T cells in Graves' hyperthyroidism and ophthalmopathy. Amplified TCR beta CDR3 regions came from RNA transcripts. The TCR CDR3 first-round RT-PCR relied on the HTBI primer set. TCRdb ran MiXCR on the multiplex PCR reads and lists one entry per CDR3 protein. The sample yields approximately 150,000 distinct CDR3 sequences, roughly 9.4% seen once. The CDR3 sequence is 14 residues long. Germline loops: CDR1 SGHDN, CDR2 FVKESK. The table lists this clonotype with a few counts. One end of the junction varies from germline; a read error may be responsible. This clonotype was sampled from a young woman with Graves' hyperthyroidism that later progressed to Graves' ophthalmopathy. The sequencing input was blood. J is TRBJ1-1 and V is TRBV14; perhaps TRBD1 as D (5 bases). The CDR3 bases are TGTGCCAACAGCCCCAGACGGGACGTAAGTGAAGCTTTCTTT. It is translated as CANSPRRDVSEAFF.